Following are 29 T cell receptor beta chains from one sample sequenced in a study of T cell repertoires in cytomegalovirus infection. MiXCR, run by TCRdb on the reads, gives a single entry per CDR3 protein. The table includes 140,000 to 150,000 distinct CDR3 sequences, around 30% detected once. These TCRs' antigens remain unknown. Sequencing used CD8+ T cells from cultured PBMCs, obtained from culture after CMV antigen stimulation. Receptors were obtained from a human donor in good health (CMV status not recorded). Some clones in this sample may be carry-over from other donors' samples.

The V and J genes are TRBV20-1 and TRBJ2-1; D is uncertain. CDR1 DFQATT and CDR2 SNEGSKA come from the germline V gene (reference sequence). The CDR3 has 13 residues. Trimming stripped 0 bases from V and 7 bases from J, with 10 bases between. The CDR3 DNA sequence: TGCAGTGCTAGAGAAGGGCCTTCGAATGAGCAGTTCTTC. It specifies CSAREGPSNEQFF.

This clonotype was detected many times. The V gene is TRBV28, the J gene TRBJ1-5; D uncertain. This CDR3 has 15 amino acids. Looked up from germline, CDR1 is MDHEN and CDR2 is SYDVKM. Trimming removed 4 bases at V and 1 base at J, with 11 bases between. The CDR3 reads CASSWLGQSNQPQHF. The CDR3, as DNA: TGTGCCAGCAGTTGGCTTGGGCAAAGCAATCAGCCCCAGCATTTT.

This rearrangement joins TRBV6-1 to TRBJ1-2; 9 bases map to TRBD1. Trimming at V came to 4 bases and at J to 4 bases, leaving 7 bases not matched to a gene. CDR3 size: 15 residues. Germline V gives CDR1 MNHNS, CDR2 SASEGT. The CDR3 here is CASSAPGTGFYGYTF. In nucleotides, the CDR3 is TGTGCCAGCAGTGCACCCGGGACAGGGTTCTATGGCTACACCTTC.

The rearrangement uses TRBV5-1 and TRBJ1-5; D might be TRBD1 (6 bases). This CDR3 contains 15 residues. V gave up 0 bases and J gave up 2 bases, with 9 bases separating them. Per germline, CDR1 SGHRS and CDR2 YFSETQ. In DNA, the CDR3 is TGCGCCAGCAGCTTGGCAGGGGTAGGCAATCAGCCCCAGCATTTT. This encodes CASSLAGVGNQPQHF.

V is TRBV7-2 and J is TRBJ2-2, with 9 bases aligning to TRBD2. CDR3 size: 17 residues. Germline V gives CDR1 SGHTA, CDR2 FQGNSA. V trimming: 5 bases; J trimming: 4 bases; junction bases outside the gene matches: 11. CDR3: CASSPEGGAGGTGELFF. The CDR3 DNA is TGTGCCAGCAGCCCCGAGGGGGGAGCGGGGGGCACCGGGGAGCTGTTTTTT.

This clonotype was detected only once. The chain joins TRBV6-8 to TRBJ2-7; D not certain. The V end lost 2 bases, the J end lost 7 bases, and 12 bases lay between the germline ends. This CDR3 has 13 amino acids. The germline CDR1 and CDR2 sequences are MNHGY and SAAAGT. CDR3 sequence (DNA): TGTGCCAGCAGTTACGGCAGCGTCGGGGAGCAGTACTTC. The encoded protein is CASSYGSVGEQYF.

This clonotype appeared many times. V usage is TRBV5-1 and J usage is TRBJ2-7; TRBD1 matches 7 bases. The CDR3 spans 13 residues. Trimming took 3 bases from V and 3 from J; bases not matched to a gene: 3. Germline CDR1 reads SGHRS; CDR2 reads YFSETQ. Here the CDR3 reads CASSSGTDYEQYF. DNA of the CDR3: TGCGCCAGCAGCTCCGGGACAGACTACGAGCAGTACTTC.

The chain couples TRBV6-6 to TRBJ2-7, with a weak D call TRBD2 (5 bases). Germline V gene lookup returns CDR1 MNHNY and CDR2 SVGAGI (reference sequence). The V gene lost 8 bases and the J gene lost 7 bases, with 18 bases spanning the gap. The CDR3 loop spans 13 amino acids. The CDR3 here is CASGPGRVDEQYF. CDR3 DNA sequence: TGTGCCAGCGGACCTGGGCGGGTGGATGAGCAGTACTTC.

This clonotype has more than one count but fewer than ten. V gene TRBV19 combines with J gene TRBJ1-1; no firm D call. Germline CDR1 reads LNHDA; CDR2 reads SQIVND (reference sequence). Trimming left V 8 bases short and J 1 base short, with 11 bases between. The CDR3 covers 13 residues. The CDR3 region has the DNA TGTGCCAGTCTCGCGTCGAAGAACACTGAAGCTTTCTTT. Translating gives CASLASKNTEAFF.

This clonotype was seen only a few times. The rearrangement uses TRBV20-1 and TRBJ1-6; TRBD1 might be the D (6 bases). V lost 6 bases and J 3 bases, leaving 15 bases between the germline ends. The CDR3 is 15 amino acids. In germline, CDR1 is DFQATT, CDR2 SNEGSKA (reference sequence). The DNA for the CDR3 is TGCAGTGCCGCCATAGGACAGCGCTATAATTCACCCCTCCACTTT. Translation gives CSAAIGQRYNSPLHF.

The chain has TRBV20-1 and TRBJ1-4; 9 nucleotides match TRBD1. The CDR3 is 17 residues long. J gave up 7 bases and V 0 bases, and 12 bases lay outside the gene matches. Germline assignment: CDR1 DFQATT and CDR2 SNEGSKA (reference sequence). The CDR3 DNA follows: TGCAGTGCTAGAGATCGTTCTCCGGGACAGGGTAGTGAAAAACTGTTTTTT. Protein sequence: CSARDRSPGQGSEKLFF.

This clonotype has a count of ten or more. This chain connects TRBV5-1 to TRBJ2-6; unclear D gene. Germline V gene lookup returns CDR1 SGHRS and CDR2 YFSETQ. The CDR3 is made up of 17 amino acids. Trimming pared 2 bases from V and 0 bases from J, leaving 12 bases between. Written as DNA, the CDR3 is TGCGCCAGCAGCTTAACAACTACAGCCTCTGGGGCCAACGTCCTGACTTTC. Its translation: CASSLTTTASGANVLTF.

The rearrangement links TRBV7-9 to TRBJ1-1, with D unclear. The CDR3 length is 14 residues. Trimming stripped 5 bases from V and 3 bases from J, with 13 bases between. The germline gives CDR1 SEHNR, CDR2 FQNEAQ (reference sequence). This chain's CDR3 is CASSDPTLDTEAFF. In DNA form, the CDR3 reads TGTGCCAGCAGCGACCCGACCCTCGACACTGAAGCTTTCTTT.

In its sample, this clonotype was seen many times. The CDR3 sequence: CASSRLGPRNEQFF. CDR3 nucleotide sequence: TGTGCCAGCAGCCGACTCGGCCCGAGGAATGAGCAGTTCTTC. The rearrangement joins TRBV7-2 to TRBJ2-1; D is ambiguous. Trimming removed 5 bases at V and 7 bases at J, with 15 bases between. Per germline, CDR1 SGHTA and CDR2 FQGNSA. This CDR3 contains 14 residues.

This clonotype was counted only a few times. The chain links TRBV7-9 to TRBJ1-2, with 8 bases fitting TRBD1. There are 15 residues in the CDR3. The J segment lost 4 bases and the V segment lost 4 bases, leaving 8 bases of the junction unmatched. CDR1 is SEHNR, CDR2 FQNEAQ, per germline (reference sequence). The CDR3 loop reads CASSSEIDRGYGYTF. In nucleotides, the CDR3 is TGTGCCAGCAGCTCGGAGATCGACAGGGGCTATGGCTACACCTTC.

This clonotype was detected only a few times. CDR3 nucleotides: TGTGCCAGTTTACAGGGTCTTGGCTACACCTTC. This codes for CASLQGLGYTF. The chain is built from TRBV7-2 and TRBJ1-2; tentatively, D is TRBD1 (6 bases). CDR3 size: 11 residues. The germline V gene has CDR1 SGHTA and CDR2 FQGNSA. The germline V and J ends were trimmed by 9 bases and 7 bases, with 12 bases remaining between them.

The genes are TRBV27 and TRBJ2-2; D is unclear. Trimming left V 3 bases short and J 3 bases short, with 2 bases between. CDR3 size: 12 residues. The germline gives CDR1 MNHEY, CDR2 SMNVEV (reference sequence). The CDR3 loop reads CASSFYTGELFF. DNA for the CDR3: TGTGCCAGCAGTTTTTACACCGGGGAGCTGTTTTTT.

The rearrangement uses TRBV7-2 and TRBJ2-1; D gene uncertain. V lost 1 base and J lost 6, with 7 bases in between. The CDR3 contains 13 residues. Germline V CDR1 and CDR2: SGHTA, FQGNSA. The DNA of the CDR3 is TGTGCCAGCAGCTTAGGGGCTAGCAATGAGCAGTTCTTC. It translates to CASSLGASNEQFF.

This clonotype was observed a handful of times. J is TRBJ2-1 and V is TRBV6-6; D gene unclear. This CDR3 is 16 amino acids long. The ends were cut back, 5 bases at V and 0 bases at J, with 14 bases in the middle. Germline V gene sequence: CDR1 MNHNY, CDR2 SVGAGI (reference sequence). CDR3 amino acids: CASSELAVSSYNEQFF. CDR3 nucleotides: TGTGCCAGCAGTGAACTCGCAGTGTCCTCCTACAATGAGCAGTTCTTC.

This clonotype was counted at least ten times. The V call is TRBV11-2, the J call TRBJ1-1; TRBD1 matches 10 bases. The germline CDR1 and CDR2 sequences are SGHAT and FQNNGV. The CDR3 length is 14 residues. V lost 5 bases, J lost 3 bases, and 3 bases stayed unmatched. CDR3 DNA sequence: TGTGCCAGCAGCGGAGGACAGGGGGACACTGAAGCTTTCTTT. This translates into CASSGGQGDTEAFF.

This clonotype was counted between two and nine times. V usage is TRBV6-6 and J usage is TRBJ2-7; TRBD2 matches 8 bases. The V and J ends lost 3 bases and 7 bases, in that order; junction bases with no gene match: 8. The germline V gene has CDR1 MNHNY and CDR2 SVGAGI (reference sequence). This CDR3 comprises 14 residues. The CDR3 loop is CASSYSTSAGEQYF. The CDR3 DNA sequence: TGTGCCAGCAGTTATTCGACTAGCGCTGGTGAGCAGTACTTC.

There are many counts of this clonotype. This chain joins TRBV7-8 and TRBJ2-1; D is undetermined. V gave up 5 bases and J gave up 7 bases, with 9 bases separating them. This CDR3 is 12 amino acids long. From germline, CDR1 is SGHVS and CDR2 FQNEAQ. The CDR3 is CASSPGGNEQFF. The CDR3 DNA reads TGTGCCAGCAGCCCCGGTGGGAATGAGCAGTTCTTC.

This clonotype was picked up many times. The gene calls are TRBV28 and TRBJ1-1, with D perhaps matching TRBD1 (5 bases). Germline V lookup: CDR1 MDHEN, CDR2 SYDVKM. The CDR3 length is 12 residues. Trimming pared 6 bases from V and 5 bases from J, leaving 10 bases between. DNA of the CDR3: TGTGCCAGCAGCCTAGGGGTAACTGAAGCTTTCTTT. Translating gives CASSLGVTEAFF. Based on the CDR3 plus reference TRBV28 and TRBJ1-1, the full variable domain is DVKVTQSSRYLVKRTGEKVFLECVQDMDHENMFWYRQDPGLGLRLIYFSYDVKMKEKGDIPEGYSVSREKKERFSLILESASTNQTSMYLCASSLGVTEAFFGQGTRLTVV.

CDR3 DNA sequence: TGTGCCAGCAGCGTACAGGGGACCGGGGAGCTGTTTTTT. Translating it yields CASSVQGTGELFF. V usage is TRBV6-6 and J usage is TRBJ2-2; TRBD1 matches 7 bases. V was clipped by 6 bases and J by 5 bases; unmatched bases: 3. The germline gives CDR1 MNHNY, CDR2 SVGAGI (reference sequence). This CDR3 comprises 13 residues.

The chain links TRBV18 to TRBJ2-5; the D is unclear. The CDR3 is 14 residues long. The V end was cut by 1 base, the J end by 1 base, with 7 bases between. Looked up from germline, CDR1 is KGHSH and CDR2 is LQKENI. The CDR3 sequence: CASSPQGFQETQYF. Written as DNA, the CDR3 is TGTGCCAGCTCACCACAGGGATTCCAAGAGACCCAGTACTTC. The variable domain in full, completed from reference TRBV18 and TRBJ2-5, reads NAGVMQNPRHLVRRRGQEARLRCSPMKGHSHVYWYRQLPEEGLKFMVYLQKENIIDESGMPKERFSAEFPKEGPSILRIQQVVRGDSAAYFCASSPQGFQETQYFGPGTRLLVL.

In regard to this clonotype: Lacking the conserved final phenylalanine or tryptophan, this CDR3 likely reflects a read error. It is unclear where the CDR3 begins or ends on the DNA, so no DNA is shown, and the CDR3 is as TCRdb lists it. The chain couples TRBV5-4 to TRBJ1-1. CDR1 is SGHNT, CDR2 YYREEE, per germline (reference sequence). The CDR3 length equals 13 residues, ends included. The CDR3 sequence is CASSLAQGPPNLY.

The chain uses TRBV19 and TRBJ1-2, with 7 nucleotides matching TRBD1. Trimming took 5 bases from V and 6 from J; bases not matched to a gene: 12. This CDR3 is 15 amino acids long. Per the germline V gene, CDR1 is LNHDA and CDR2 is SQIVND (reference sequence). The chain's CDR3 is CASSPQGGGSNGYTF. CDR3 DNA: TGTGCCAGTAGTCCCCAAGGAGGGGGCAGTAATGGCTACACCTTC.

This chain uses TRBV7-9 with TRBJ2-1; D gene unclear. The germline gives CDR1 SEHNR, CDR2 FQNEAQ (reference sequence). V lost 2 bases and J lost 0, with 14 bases in between. The CDR3 spans 17 residues. In nucleotides, the CDR3 is TGTGCCAGCAGCTTATCCACGACACTCCCCTCCTACAATGAGCAGTTCTTC. It encodes CASSLSTTLPSYNEQFF.

This clonotype was seen many times. The chain couples TRBV27 to TRBJ2-1; 11 bases agree with TRBD1. This CDR3 contains 15 residues. Trimming removed 5 bases from V and 6 bases from J; junction bases left unmatched: 6. Germline values: CDR1 MNHEY, CDR2 SMNVEV (reference sequence). CDR3 loop: CASSPRDRGFNEQFF. CDR3 DNA sequence: TGTGCCAGCAGTCCCCGGGACAGGGGGTTCAATGAGCAGTTCTTC.